The 29 T cell receptor beta chains reported below all come from one sample, sequenced in a study of cytomegalovirus exposure and HLA in healthy donors. Use of 60 Vbeta and 13 Jbeta primers characterized the PCR. TCRdb's table, derived via immunoSEQ multiplex PCR, lists solely in-frame clones and lacks some. This table has a few hundred thousand clones, 75% to 85% appearing once. Input material: PBMCs. These receptors all stem from an older woman in good health and CMV-seropositive.

The chain links TRBV15 to TRBJ2-2; TRBD2 matches 11 bases. V gave up 3 bases and J gave up 5 bases; unmatched junction bases: 11. The CDR3 length is 18 residues. Germline V lookup: CDR1 LNHNV, CDR2 YYDKDF (reference sequence). CDR3 protein: CATSREGLAETRTGELFF. The DNA of the CDR3 is TGTGCCACCAGCAGGGAGGGACTAGCGGAAACAAGGACCGGGGAGCTGTTTTTT.

This chain uses TRBV11-2 with TRBJ1-1; D is possibly TRBD1 (5 bases). V shed 3 bases and J shed 10 bases, with 12 bases lying between them. The CDR3 contains 12 residues. The germline CDR1 and CDR2 sequences are SGHAT and FQNNGV. CDR3 in amino acids: CASSFLPGVAFF. The CDR3 nucleotides are TGTGCCAGCAGCTTTTTACCGGGGGTAGCTTTCTTT.

The chain has TRBV27 and TRBJ1-2; the match to TRBD1 covers 11 bases. The CDR3 spans 17 residues. Germline V gene lookup returns CDR1 MNHEY and CDR2 SMNVEV (reference sequence). V lost 2 bases to trimming and J lost 5 bases; unmatched junction nucleotides: 10. CDR3 in DNA: TGTGCCAGCAGTTTACGTTGGGACAGGGGGTTCCCTTATGGCTACACCTTC. Its protein product is CASSLRWDRGFPYGYTF.

The V call is TRBV19, the J call TRBJ1-3; D unresolved. The CDR3 is made up of 13 amino acids. V was pared by 6 bases and J by 0 bases, with 6 bases between. The germline V gene encodes CDR1 LNHDA and CDR2 SQIVND (reference sequence). CDR3 bases: TGTGCCAGTAGCGTCTACTCTGGAAACACCATATATTTT. This gives the protein CASSVYSGNTIYF. Based on the CDR3 plus reference TRBV19 and TRBJ1-3, the full variable domain is DGGITQSPKYLFRKEGQNVTLSCEQNLNHDAMYWYRQDPGQGLRLIYYSQIVNDFQKGDIAEGYSVSREKKESFPLTVTSAQKNPTAFYLCASSVYSGNTIYFGEGSWLTVV.

The chain recombines TRBV18 with TRBJ2-7; 7 bases are shared with TRBD1. V shed 3 bases and J 2 bases; nucleotides not matched to a gene: 4. The CDR3 has 14 amino acids. Per the germline V gene, CDR1 is KGHSH and CDR2 is LQKENI. The DNA of the CDR3 is TGTGCCAGCTCACCCCAACAGGGGACCTACGAGCAGTACTTC. Its translation: CASSPQQGTYEQYF.

The chain joins TRBV5-7 to TRBJ2-3; 11 bases are shared with TRBD1. TRBV5-7 is designated an ORF whose function remains uncertain. The CDR3 extends over 16 amino acids. V gave up 4 bases and J gave up 4 bases; unmatched junction bases: 8. CDR3 sequence: CASSLPGQGVSDTQYF. The CDR3 DNA reads as TGTGCCAGCAGCCTACCGGGACAGGGGGTTTCAGATACGCAGTATTTT.

This chain links TRBV15 with TRBJ2-5; no firm D call. From germline, CDR1 is LNHNV and CDR2 YYDKDF (reference sequence). The CDR3 consists of 13 residues. The germline V and J ends were trimmed by 5 bases and 2 bases, with 9 bases remaining between them. The CDR3 DNA follows: TGTGCCACCAGCTACCAACTGCAAGAGACCCAGTACTTC. Translation gives CATSYQLQETQYF.

The rearrangement joins TRBV20-1 to TRBJ1-2; tentative D call: TRBD1 (5 bases). Looked up from germline, CDR1 is DFQATT and CDR2 is SNEGSKA (reference sequence). CDR3 length: 11 amino acids. The V gene lost 3 bases and the J gene lost 4 bases, with 6 bases spanning the gap. The CDR3, as DNA: TGCAGTGCTAGGGGGGGCTATGGCTACACCTTC. As protein: CSARGGYGYTF.

The chain is built from TRBV7-9 and TRBJ2-3; D call uncertain. CDR3 size: 12 residues. Germline V lookup: CDR1 SEHNR, CDR2 FQNEAQ (reference sequence). The V and J ends lost 3 bases and 6 bases respectively, with 7 bases between them. The CDR3 nucleotides are TGTGCCAGCAGCTTCGACGGGGATACGCAGTATTTT. Its translation: CASSFDGDTQYF.

The CDR3 reads CASSPPGDSRNEQFF. The DNA for the CDR3 is TGTGCCAGCTCACCACCGGGGGACAGTAGGAATGAGCAGTTCTTC. V gene TRBV18 combines with J gene TRBJ2-1; 7 bases line up with TRBD1. J lost 7 bases, V lost 0 bases, and 6 bases had no gene match. The CDR3 has 15 amino acids. Germline CDR1 reads KGHSH; CDR2 reads LQKENI.

CDR3 region: CASSIRGLAVSYEQYF. In DNA form, the CDR3 reads TGTGCCAGCAGTATACGTGGACTAGCGGTTTCCTACGAGCAGTACTTC. The gene calls are TRBV28 and TRBJ2-7; 10 bases map to TRBD2. Germline values: CDR1 MDHEN, CDR2 SYDVKM. V lost 5 bases and J lost 1; bases outside the gene matches: 8. The CDR3 runs to 16 residues.

The J gene is TRBJ1-1, the V gene TRBV13; TRBD1 might be the D (5 bases). The ends were cut back, 7 bases at V and 7 bases at J, with 16 bases in the middle. The CDR3 extends over 13 amino acids. Germline CDR1 and CDR2: PRHDT and FYEKMQ (reference sequence). The DNA for the CDR3 is TGTGCCAGCATCCCTCAGGGATCGGGTGAAGCTTTCTTT. Protein product: CASIPQGSGEAFF. The entire variable domain, with the rest obtained from reference TRBV13 and TRBJ1-1, is as follows: AAGVIQSPRHLIKEKRETATLKCYPIPRHDTVYWYQQGPGQDPQFLISFYEKMQSDKGSIPDRFSAQQFSDYHSELNMSSLELGDSALYFCASIPQGSGEAFFGQGTRLTVV.

In the case of this clone: This sample includes further DNA sequences coding for the same CDR3. This chain joins TRBV29-1 and TRBJ1-5; 7 nucleotides line up with TRBD1. This CDR3 is built from 13 residues. Germline V gene sequence: CDR1 SQVTM, CDR2 ANQGSEA. V was pared by 4 bases and J by 2 bases, with 2 bases of the junction left unmatched. CDR3 DNA: TGCAGCGTTGGGCAGGGGGGCAATCAGCCCCAGCATTTT. It translates to CSVGQGGNQPQHF.

The chain has TRBV10-1 and TRBJ2-7, with D possibly matching TRBD2 (7 bases). Trimming pared 3 bases from V and 5 bases from J, leaving 14 bases between. Germline V gene sequence: CDR1 WNHNN, CDR2 SYGVQD (reference sequence). The CDR3 covers 14 residues. The DNA of the CDR3 is TGCGCCAGCAGTGACCCATGGGGGGGCAACGAGCAGTACTTC. It is translated as CASSDPWGGNEQYF.

The V and J genes are TRBV7-8 and TRBJ2-7; no firm D call. The CDR3 is made up of 14 amino acids. Trimming took off 2 bases at V and 4 bases at J, with 12 bases between the two ends. Germline CDR1 is SGHVS and CDR2 is FQNEAQ. DNA for the CDR3: TGTGCCAGCAGCTTACAGGCTTCTGCATACGAGCAGTACTTC. Encoded protein: CASSLQASAYEQYF. Drawing the rest from reference TRBV7-8 and TRBJ2-7, the complete variable domain is GAGVSQSPRYKVAKRGQDVALRCDPISGHVSLFWYQQALGQGPEFLTYFQNEAQLDKSGLPSDRFFAERPEGSVSTLKIQRTQQEDSAVYLCASSLQASAYEQYFGPGTRLTVT.

The chain recombines TRBV7-9 with TRBJ2-3, with 7 bases that match TRBD1. This CDR3 spans 15 amino acids. Germline V CDR1 and CDR2: SEHNR, FQNEAQ (reference sequence). V gave up 1 base and J gave up 3 bases; unmatched junction bases: 4. This chain's CDR3 is CASSLGQGRTDTQYF. CDR3 nucleotide sequence: TGTGCCAGCAGCTTAGGACAGGGAAGAACAGATACGCAGTATTTT.

V gene TRBV15 combines with J gene TRBJ2-3; 7 bases are a match to TRBD2. The CDR3 runs 14 residues. V lost 7 bases to trimming and J lost 6 bases; unmatched junction nucleotides: 10. Germline CDR1 is LNHNV and CDR2 is YYDKDF (reference sequence). The CDR3 nucleotides are TGTGCCACCACCAGCGGGACTAACGGGGATACGCAGTATTTT. The encoded protein is CATTSGTNGDTQYF.

V is TRBV5-5 and J is TRBJ2-5; D possibly corresponds to TRBD1 (7 bases). Germline V lookup: CDR1 SGHKS, CDR2 YYEKEE (reference sequence). The CDR3 is 15 residues long. V lost 2 bases and J 5 bases, leaving 16 bases between the germline ends. The CDR3 loop reads CASSFSPGGGETQYF. The CDR3 region has the DNA TGTGCCAGCAGCTTCTCGCCAGGGGGAGGTGAGACCCAGTACTTC.

CDR3 region: CASSADSTWGEQFF. The CDR3 coding sequence is TGCGCCAGCAGCGCGGACTCCACTTGGGGTGAGCAGTTCTTC. The V call is TRBV5-1, the J call TRBJ2-1, with D perhaps matching TRBD2 (5 bases). Trimming pared 4 bases from V and 9 bases from J, leaving 17 bases between. CDR3 length: 14 amino acids. Germline V lookup: CDR1 SGHRS, CDR2 YFSETQ.

The genes are TRBV7-9 and TRBJ2-1; D may be TRBD2 (5 bases). V lost 6 bases to trimming and J lost 8 bases, with 14 bases between them. Germline CDR1 SEHNR, CDR2 FQNEAQ (reference sequence). This CDR3 comprises 13 residues. DNA of the CDR3: TGTGCCAGCAGACTCAACGGGATCGATGAGCAGTTCTTC. This gives the protein CASRLNGIDEQFF.

This chain joins TRBV5-1 and TRBJ2-1, with 14 bases lining up with TRBD2. CDR1 is SGHRS, CDR2 YFSETQ, per germline. V lost 3 bases, J lost 7 bases, and 15 bases stayed unmatched. This CDR3 region has 19 residues. CDR3 nucleotides: TGCGCCAGCAGCTCCCTACCGGGACTAGCGGGGGCCCCCGGAAATGAGCAGTTCTTC. This translates into CASSSLPGLAGAPGNEQFF.

This chain joins TRBV2 and TRBJ1-1; 10 bases fit TRBD1. This CDR3 is 14 amino acids long. CDR1 is SNHLY and CDR2 is FYNNEI in the germline V gene. V was pared by 3 bases and J by 5 bases, with 3 bases of the junction left unmatched. The CDR3 DNA reads as TGTGCCAGCAGTGAGGGACAGGGGTGGACTGAAGCTTTCTTT. Its translation is CASSEGQGWTEAFF. Combining the CDR3 with reference TRBV2 and TRBJ1-1 gives the whole variable domain EPEVTQTPSHQVTQMGQEVILRCVPISNHLYFYWYRQILGQKVEFLVSFYNNEISEKSEIFDDQFSVERPDGSNFTLKIRSTKLEDSAMYFCASSEGQGWTEAFFGQGTRLTVV.

J is TRBJ2-3 and V is TRBV9, with 8 bases that match TRBD1. Per the germline V gene, CDR1 is SGDLS and CDR2 is YYNGEE. The V gene end was trimmed by 6 bases and the J gene end by 5 bases; junction bases not matched to a gene: 5. The CDR3 contains 13 residues. For the CDR3, the DNA is TGTGCCAGCAACGACAGGGGAGGAGATACGCAGTATTTT. Encoded protein: CASNDRGGDTQYF.

This rearrangement joins TRBV4-1 to TRBJ1-5; TRBD1 agrees at 7 bases. V shed 1 base and J 8 bases; nucleotides not matched to a gene: 11. The germline V gene encodes CDR1 MGHRA and CDR2 YSYEKL. There are 16 residues in the CDR3. The CDR3 is CASSQGLAAGGEPQHF. CDR3 coding DNA: TGCGCCAGCAGCCAAGGTTTAGCGGCAGGGGGAGAGCCCCAGCATTTT.

The rearrangement joins TRBV30 to TRBJ1-2; D gene ambiguous. CDR1 and CDR2 from the germline V gene are GTSNPN and SVGIG (reference sequence). The CDR3 length is 13 residues. V was clipped by 5 bases and J by 4 bases, with 14 bases between them. The CDR3 DNA reads as TGTGCCTGGTGGGCCCGAGAAGTCTATGGCTACACCTTC. Translated: CAWWAREVYGYTF.

The rearrangement joins TRBV19 to TRBJ1-2, with TRBD1 identical over 9 bases. The CDR3 totals 15 residues. The germline V gene has CDR1 LNHDA and CDR2 SQIVND (reference sequence). V shed 7 bases, J shed 3 bases, and the junction held 9 bases outside the gene matches. The CDR3 DNA reads TGTGCCAGTAAGGCCCCGGGACAGGGAGACTATGGCTACACCTTC. It yields the protein CASKAPGQGDYGYTF.

The J gene is TRBJ1-1, the V gene TRBV2; possibly TRBD1 for D (6 bases). The CDR3 consists of 14 residues. The V and J ends lost 2 bases and 5 bases respectively, with 12 bases between them. In germline, CDR1 is SNHLY, CDR2 FYNNEI. CDR3 sequence reads: CASSEHGGGTEAFF. The DNA for the CDR3 is TGTGCCAGCAGTGAACATGGGGGCGGGACTGAAGCTTTCTTT. Full variable domain (outside the CDR3, taken from reference TRBV2 and TRBJ1-1): EPEVTQTPSHQVTQMGQEVILRCVPISNHLYFYWYRQILGQKVEFLVSFYNNEISEKSEIFDDQFSVERPDGSNFTLKIRSTKLEDSAMYFCASSEHGGGTEAFFGQGTRLTVV.

The chain uses TRBV5-1 and TRBJ2-7, with 8 bases fitting TRBD1. The CDR3 spans 14 residues. V was clipped by 4 bases and J by 7 bases; unmatched bases: 10. Germline V gives CDR1 SGHRS, CDR2 YFSETQ. The CDR3 region is CASSAQGARVEQYF. Here the CDR3 DNA reads TGCGCCAGCAGCGCCCAGGGGGCGCGGGTAGAGCAGTACTTC.

V usage is TRBV9 and J usage is TRBJ2-7, with 8 bases that match TRBD1. CDR1 and CDR2 from the germline V gene are SGDLS and YYNGEE. With 3 bases clipped from V and 6 bases from J, the junction kept 8 bases outside the gene matches. The CDR3 has 14 residues. CDR3 sequence (DNA): TGTGCCAGCAGCGCCGTGACAGGGGTTGGCGAGCAGTACTTC. It encodes CASSAVTGVGEQYF.